A single T cell receptor beta chain is shown here with its context. Its matching antigen is unknown. Trimming shortened V by 6 bases and J by 4 bases, and 12 bases separated the two germline ends. The CDR3 length is 13 residues. CDR1 and CDR2 from the germline V gene are LNHDA and SQIVND (reference sequence). The PCR contained 60 Vbeta and 13 Jbeta primers. TCRdb keeps only in-frame clones here, not all; method: immunoSEQ multiplex PCR. The listing records around 140,000 clones. This sample was taken from a study of cytomegalovirus exposure and HLA in healthy donors. Study as a whole: Unique TCRs numbering roughly 85 million, obtained from HLA-typed donors, made up an early data release.

Findings of the study overall: Later analysis revealed greater clonal expansion in HLA-associated TCR beta chains than in equally common others.

This sequence was found in a woman aged 40 to 50 in good health and CMV-seronegative. Sequences were obtained from PBMCs. The chain combines TRBV19 with TRBJ1-1; no clear D. CDR3 DNA: TGTGCCAGTAGGATTAATAGAATCACTGAAGCTTTCTTT. Protein product: CASRINRITEAFF. The full variable domain, rest sourced from reference TRBV19 and TRBJ1-1, is DGGITQSPKYLFRKEGQNVTLSCEQNLNHDAMYWYRQDPGQGLRLIYYSQIVNDFQKGDIAEGYSVSREKKESFPLTVTSAQKNPTAFYLCASRINRITEAFFGQGTRLTVV.